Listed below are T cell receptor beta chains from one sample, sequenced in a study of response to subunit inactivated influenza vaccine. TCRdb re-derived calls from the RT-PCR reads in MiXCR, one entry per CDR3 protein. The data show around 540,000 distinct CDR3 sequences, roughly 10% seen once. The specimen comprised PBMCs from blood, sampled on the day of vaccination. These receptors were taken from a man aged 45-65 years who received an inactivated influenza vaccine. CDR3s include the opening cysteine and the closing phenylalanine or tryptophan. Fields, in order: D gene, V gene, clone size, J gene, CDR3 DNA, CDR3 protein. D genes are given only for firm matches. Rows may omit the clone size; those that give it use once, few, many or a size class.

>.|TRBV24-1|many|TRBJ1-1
TGTGCCACCAGTGAGGGGAACAGGGAAGCTTTCTTT
CATSEGNREAFF
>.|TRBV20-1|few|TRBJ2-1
TGCAGTGCTAGAGGCCCCCTCAGAGACAATGAGCAGTTCTTC
CSARGPLRDNEQFF
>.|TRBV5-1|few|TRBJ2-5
TGCGCCAGCAGCCCCACGACAGGGAGGCAAGAGACCCAGTACTTC
CASSPTTGRQETQYF
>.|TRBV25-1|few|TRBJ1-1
TGTGCCAGCCACACTTACTCGGACGGCCTTTTCATGAACACTGAAGCTTTCTTT
CASHTYSDGLFMNTEAFF
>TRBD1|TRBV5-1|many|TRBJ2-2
TGCGCCAGCAGCGAGTCACAGGGGGCCGAGTTTTTT
CASSESQGAEFF
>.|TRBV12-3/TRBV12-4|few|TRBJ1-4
TGTGCCAGCAGGAAGGAGGCCGCTAATGAAAAACTGTTTTTT
CASRKEAANEKLFF
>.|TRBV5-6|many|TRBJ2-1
TGTGCCAGCAGCACCCGGGGTTACAATGAGCAGTTCTTC
CASSTRGYNEQFF
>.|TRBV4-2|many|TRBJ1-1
TGTGCCAGCAGCCAAGATTGGTTAGGGGGCACTGAAGCTTTCTTT
CASSQDWLGGTEAFF
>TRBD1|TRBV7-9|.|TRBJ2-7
TGTGCCAGCAGCTCCCGGGACAGGGGCAAGAACGAGCAGTACTTC
CASSSRDRGKNEQYF
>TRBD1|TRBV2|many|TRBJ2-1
TGTGCCAGCAGTGATCGGGACAGGCTGAACAATGAGCAGTTCTTC
CASSDRDRLNNEQFF
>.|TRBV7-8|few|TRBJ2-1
TGTGCCAGCAGCCCCGCCGGAACCTACTCCTACAATGAGCAGTTCTTC
CASSPAGTYSYNEQFF
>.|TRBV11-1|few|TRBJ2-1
TGTGCCAGCAGCCCGCTTTTAGGTAGCAGCCGATACAATGAGCAGTTCTTC
CASSPLLGSSRYNEQFF
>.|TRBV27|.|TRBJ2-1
TGTGCCAGCAGTCGAAATAACAATGAGCAGTTCTTC
CASSRNNNEQFF
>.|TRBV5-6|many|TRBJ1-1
TGTGCCAGCAGCTGGGAAGGGACGGGAGGGACTGAAGCTTTCTTT
CASSWEGTGGTEAFF
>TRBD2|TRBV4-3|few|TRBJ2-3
TGCGCCAGCAGCCAAGGAACTAGCGGGGGAAAAACAGATACGCAGTATTTT
CASSQGTSGGKTDTQYF
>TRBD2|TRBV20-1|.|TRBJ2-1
TGCAGTGCTAGAGATCTTCTGACTAGCGGGAGTAGGAATGAGCAGTTCTTC
CSARDLLTSGSRNEQFF
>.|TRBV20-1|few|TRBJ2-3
TGCAGTGCTAGAGATTGGGGCCATGGGGCAGATACGCAGTATTTT
CSARDWGHGADTQYF
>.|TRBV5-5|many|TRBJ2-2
TGTGCCAGCAGCTTCCAGGCCCGCACCGGGGAGCTGTTTTTT
CASSFQARTGELFF
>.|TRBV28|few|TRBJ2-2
TGTGCCAGCAGTTTATACAGGTCCGGGGAGCTGTTTTTT
CASSLYRSGELFF
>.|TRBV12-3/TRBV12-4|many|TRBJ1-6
TGTGCCAGCAGTTTGCGACAGTCAAATTCACCCCTCCACTTT
CASSLRQSNSPLHF
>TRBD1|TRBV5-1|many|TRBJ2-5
TGCGCCAGCAGCTTGGGGGTCAGGGGGCTCGAAGAGACCCAGTACTTC
CASSLGVRGLEETQYF
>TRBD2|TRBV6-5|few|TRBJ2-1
TGTGCCAGCAGTTACTCGATAGGGACTAGCGTCAATGAGCAGTTCTTC
CASSYSIGTSVNEQFF
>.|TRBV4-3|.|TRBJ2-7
TGCGCCAGCAGCCAAGATAAGGGGGGCGAGCAGTACTTC
CASSQDKGGEQYF
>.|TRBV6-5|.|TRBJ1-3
TGTGCCAGCAGTTACTCGTCGCGGGGGTCTGGAAACACCATATATTTT
CASSYSSRGSGNTIYF
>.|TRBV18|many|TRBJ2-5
TGTGCCAGCTCACAAGGGACGGGGAACGAAAAAGAGACCCAGTACTTC
CASSQGTGNEKETQYF
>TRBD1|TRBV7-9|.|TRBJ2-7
TGTGCCAGCAGCTTTAAGACGGGACAGGTTTCCTACGAGCAGTACTTC
CASSFKTGQVSYEQYF
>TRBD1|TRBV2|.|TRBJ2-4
TGTGCCAGCACTTTGGGACAGCTCTCTAGGAGTGACATTCAGTACTTC
CASTLGQLSRSDIQYF
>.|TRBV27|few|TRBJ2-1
TGTGCCAGCAGTTTTAATATCGGCTACCAGAATGAGCAGTTCTTC
CASSFNIGYQNEQFF
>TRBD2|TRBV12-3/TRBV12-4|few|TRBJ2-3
TGTGCCAGCAGCACGACTAGCGGGGGGTACATACAAACCTCAGATACGCAGTATTTT
CASSTTSGGYIQTSDTQYF
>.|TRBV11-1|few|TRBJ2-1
TGTGCCAGCAGCTTATACACGGGACCCCCCCTTAGGTCCTACAATGAGCAGTTCTTC
CASSLYTGPPLRSYNEQFF
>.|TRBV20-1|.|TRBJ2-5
TGCAGTGCTAGAGATATGGCGGATCAAGAGACCCAGTACTTC
CSARDMADQETQYF
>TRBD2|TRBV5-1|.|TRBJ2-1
TGCGCCAGCAGCATAGCGGGAGAGGTTCTGTACAATGAGCAGTTCTTC
CASSIAGEVLYNEQFF